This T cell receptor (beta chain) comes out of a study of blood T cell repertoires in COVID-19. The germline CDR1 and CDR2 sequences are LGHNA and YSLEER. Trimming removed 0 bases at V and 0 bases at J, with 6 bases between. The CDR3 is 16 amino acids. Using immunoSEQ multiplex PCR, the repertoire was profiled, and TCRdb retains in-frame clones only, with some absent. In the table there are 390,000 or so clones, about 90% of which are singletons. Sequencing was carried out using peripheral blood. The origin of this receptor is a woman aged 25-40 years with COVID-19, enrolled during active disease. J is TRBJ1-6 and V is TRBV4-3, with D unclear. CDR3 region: CASSQDGSSYNSPLHF. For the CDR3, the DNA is TGCGCCAGCAGCCAAGATGGGAGCTCCTATAATTCACCCCTCCACTTT.